This TCR beta chain comes out of a study of blood T cell repertoires in COVID-19 (dated by TCRdb to 2018 to 2021). With regard to the full study: Collaborator samples came from the United States, Italy and Spain and covered acute and convalescent phases of COVID-19. The material from the prospective study consisted of cDNA or gDNA derived from T cells, B-cell-depleted T cells, or PBMCs. The dataset comprised deeply sampled blood TCRbeta repertoires from subjects exposed to, actively infected with, or recovered from COVID-19. The repertoires were released in a freely available public database meant as a resource for research on the immune response to SARS-CoV-2. Samples came from the ongoing ImmuneRACE study (first 160 participants) plus 1,254 subjects from 6 global collaborators. A de-identified subject ID, COVID-19 status, age in years and sex were almost always included in the sample metadata. Where available, HLA class I and class II types were obtained from metadata supplied by the sample provider rather than from assay-based typing. The research as a whole found: Clinical and demographic metadata were provided uncurated, with the amount varying by source and participant.

In the prospective study, participants were roughly 18 to 90 years old, resided in approximately 25 geographic areas of the United States, and were enrolled through a virtual design. To assign participants to cohorts, the prospective study relied on clinical history that participants themselves reported in a screening survey and a study questionnaire. ImmuneRACE Cohort 3 recovered participants were defined by two consecutive negative NP/OP PCR tests, healthcare professional clearance, or symptom resolution. In the prospective study, whole blood, serum and a nasopharyngeal or oropharyngeal swab were collected from each participant by mobile phlebotomists. Participants in the prospective study had the option to provide additional blood draws and questionnaires over a roughly 2-month period. Blood samples from the prospective study were shipped frozen or at room temperature prior to DNA extraction.

From its cysteine to its phenylalanine, the CDR3 spans 14 amino acids. Only the CDR3 DNA stays, 42 bases, in frame from base 1. At the junction V is shortened by 2 bases and J by 0 bases, with 8 bases in between. CDR1 and CDR2 (SNHLY, FYNNEI) derive from the germline V gene. TCRbeta CDR3 regions were amplified from genomic DNA using the immunoSEQ Assay, a bias-controlled multiplex PCR. The authors' pipeline ran thus. The number of nucleated cells in each sample was estimated by amplification of reference gene primers within the assay. To quantify the absolute abundance of each unique TCRbeta CDR3 rearrangement, sequence reads were collapsed and filtered. For each sample, productive Simpson clonality was calculated as the square root of Simpson's diversity index across productive rearrangements. TCRdb retrieved this table from immuneACCESS and kept in-frame rearrangements only. Not all clones are present; in checked studies, unresolved V genes account for under half, and no reason is known for the remainder. V, J and clone size reflect that table, while D and trimming were determined from the DNA. A total of about 470,000 clones appear in this sample, around 90% of them only once. The ten largest clones represent around 0.64% of the sample.

Details on this clone: The antigen this receptor binds is unknown. Per-base quality was not reported, and no clone a single base away is much larger than it.

Sequencing was carried out using PBMCs or T cells enriched from blood (not recorded which). This sequence originates from a woman between 18 and 29 years old who had recovered from COVID-19. The chain uses TRBV2 and TRBJ2-7, with no confident D gene call. The bases read TGTGCCAGCAGTGAATCGGTTACCTCCTACGAGCAGTACTTC. This is translated as CASSESVTSYEQYF.